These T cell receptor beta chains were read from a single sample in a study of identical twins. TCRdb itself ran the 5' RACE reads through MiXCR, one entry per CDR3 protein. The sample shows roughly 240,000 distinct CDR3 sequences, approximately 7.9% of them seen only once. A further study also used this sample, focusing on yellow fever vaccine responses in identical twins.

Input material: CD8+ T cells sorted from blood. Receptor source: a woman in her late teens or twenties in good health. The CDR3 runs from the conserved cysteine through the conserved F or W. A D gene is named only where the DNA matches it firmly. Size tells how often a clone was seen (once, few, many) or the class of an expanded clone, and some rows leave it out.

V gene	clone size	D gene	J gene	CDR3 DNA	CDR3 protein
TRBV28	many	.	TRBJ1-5	TGTGCCAGCAGTTTACTTTCCAGGGCTGGTGATTTTAGCAATCAGCCCCAGCATTTT	CASSLLSRAGDFSNQPQHF
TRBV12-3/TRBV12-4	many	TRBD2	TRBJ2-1	TGTGCCAGCAGTTGGGGACTAGAATCAAATGAGCAGTTCTTC	CASSWGLESNEQFF
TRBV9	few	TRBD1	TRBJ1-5	TGTGCCAGCAGCGTAACGGTTACAGGGGATCTTTATAGCAATCAGCCCCAGCATTTT	CASSVTVTGDLYSNQPQHF
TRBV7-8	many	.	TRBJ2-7	TGTGCCAGCAGTGGGACCAGCTACGAGCAGTACTTC	CASSGTSYEQYF
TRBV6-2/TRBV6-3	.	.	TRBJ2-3	TGTGCCAGCAGGGCTCTAGCGCAACGCACAGATACGCAGTATTTT	CASRALAQRTDTQYF
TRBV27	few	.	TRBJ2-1	TGTGCCAGCAGTTCGGGGACCAAAAAGTTCTTC	CASSSGTKKFF
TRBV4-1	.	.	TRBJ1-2	TGCGCCAGCAGCCAAGATTGGGGGCGGGCTAACTATGGCTACACCTTC	CASSQDWGRANYGYTF
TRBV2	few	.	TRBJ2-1	TGTGCCAGCAGTGTTATGAGGTACAATGAGCAGTTCTTC	CASSVMRYNEQFF
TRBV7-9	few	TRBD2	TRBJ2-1	TGTGCCAGCAGCTTATTAGCGGGGGGGGCAGGTGAGCAGTTCTTC	CASSLLAGGAGEQFF
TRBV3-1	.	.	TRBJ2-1	TGTGCCTGCAGCCAAGGGGGAAGCGCCGAGTATTACAATGAGCAGTTCTTC	CACSQGGSAEYYNEQFF
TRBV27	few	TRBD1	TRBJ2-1	TGTGCCAGCAGTTTAATCGGACAGGGGGCGCGGAACAATGAGCAGTTCTTC	CASSLIGQGARNNEQFF
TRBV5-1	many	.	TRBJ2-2	TGCGCCAGCACCGGAGAACTTTCATCCGGGGAGCTGTTTTTT	CASTGELSSGELFF
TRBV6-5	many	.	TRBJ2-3	TGTGCCAGCACCCCTCTCCCAGGGAGGACGCAGTATTTT	CASTPLPGRTQYF
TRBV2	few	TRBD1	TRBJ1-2	TGTGCCAGCAGGGACAGGAACTATGGCTACACCTTC	CASRDRNYGYTF
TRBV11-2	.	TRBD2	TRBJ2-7	TGTGCCAGCAGCCCGGGACTAGCGGTGACCTACGAGCAGTACTTC	CASSPGLAVTYEQYF
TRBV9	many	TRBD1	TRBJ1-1	TGTGCCAGCAGCGTTCACTTGACAGGGTCTGAAGCTTTCTTT	CASSVHLTGSEAFF